Below are 20 T cell receptor beta chains sequenced from a single sample in a study of blood T cell repertoires in COVID-19. Here immunoSEQ multiplex PCR was the method, and the copy in TCRdb shows in-frame clones only, minus some. The data hold approximately 300,000 clones, with 85% observed a single time. The material sequenced was PBMCs or T cells enriched from blood (not recorded which). Receptors were obtained from a woman aged 25-40 years who had been exposed to COVID-19.

The chain couples TRBV12-3 or TRBV12-4 to TRBJ1-3; possible D gene TRBD1, 5 bases. V was trimmed by 3 bases and J by 8 bases, leaving 8 bases between them. The CDR3 runs to 12 residues. In nucleotides, the CDR3 is TGTGCCAGCAGTTTTGAAGGGGACACCATATATTTT. Translation gives CASSFEGDTIYF.

This clone showed up just once. The gene calls are TRBV27 and TRBJ2-3; weak D call: TRBD2 (6 bases). V lost 5 bases, J lost 2 bases, and 23 bases lay in between. CDR3 length: 18 residues. Germline V gene lookup returns CDR1 MNHEY and CDR2 SMNVEV (reference sequence). CDR3 DNA sequence: TGTGCCAGCAGTCTAGAGGGACTCCCTGGCTCCCTCACAGATACGCAGTATTTT. This encodes CASSLEGLPGSLTDTQYF.

The rearrangement links TRBV10-3 to TRBJ1-1; 9 bases match TRBD1. The CDR3 sequence is 16 residues long. Germline V CDR1 and CDR2: ENHRY, SYGVKD. Trimming cost V 6 bases and J 1 base; bases outside gene matches: 9. The CDR3 reads CAIRGQGQSSNTEAFF. CDR3 nucleotide sequence: TGTGCCATCAGGGGACAGGGACAAAGCTCGAACACTGAAGCTTTCTTT.

The rearrangement links TRBV18 to TRBJ1-4; 12 nucleotides align to TRBD1. The CDR3 runs 17 residues. V was pared by 0 bases and J by 3 bases, with 2 bases of the junction left unmatched. CDR1 and CDR2 from the germline V gene are KGHSH and LQKENI. The CDR3 loop reads CASSPPGQGAANEKLFF. The CDR3 DNA follows: TGTGCCAGCTCACCACCGGGACAGGGGGCAGCTAATGAAAAACTGTTTTTT.

V and J are TRBV28 and TRBJ2-5, with D tentatively TRBD2 (7 bases). The CDR3 has 14 amino acids. The V gene's germline CDR1 is MDHEN and CDR2 SYDVKM. Trimming removed 3 bases from V and 4 bases from J, with 12 bases in between. Written as DNA, the CDR3 is TGTGCCAGCAGTTTGGAACGGGGGGCAGAGACCCAGTACTTC. Protein product: CASSLERGAETQYF.

V gene TRBV5-4 combines with J gene TRBJ2-7; the D gene is possibly TRBD2 (6 bases). Germline V gene sequence: CDR1 SGHNT, CDR2 YYREEE (reference sequence). The CDR3 extends over 15 amino acids. The germline V and J ends were trimmed by 3 bases and 0 bases, with 13 bases remaining between them. Here the CDR3 DNA reads TGTGCCAGCAGCTCTAGATCGGGACTCTCCTACGAGCAGTACTTC. This gives the protein CASSSRSGLSYEQYF. Drawing the rest from reference TRBV5-4 and TRBJ2-7, the complete variable domain is ETGVTQSPTHLIKTRGQQVTLRCSSQSGHNTVSWYQQALGQGPQFIFQYYREEENGRGNFPPRFSGLQFPNYSSELNVNALELDDSALYLCASSSRSGLSYEQYFGPGTRLTVT.

The gene calls are TRBV3-1 (or the pseudogene TRBV3-2) and TRBJ2-1; D ambiguous. Germline CDR1 and CDR2: LGHDT and YNNKEL (reference sequence). This CDR3 has 13 amino acids. V shed 4 bases and J shed 7 bases, with 11 bases lying between them. This chain's CDR3 is CASSPQLRNEQFF. The CDR3 DNA reads TGTGCCAGCAGCCCGCAACTACGGAATGAGCAGTTCTTC.

The chain employs TRBV27 and TRBJ2-7, with 7 bases that match TRBD1. The CDR3 has 15 amino acids. V dropped 0 bases and J dropped 0; count of bases not matched to a gene: 2. Germline CDR1 is MNHEY and CDR2 is SMNVEV (reference sequence). The CDR3 here is CASSLSGTVSYEQYF. DNA of the CDR3: TGTGCCAGCAGTTTATCCGGGACAGTCTCCTACGAGCAGTACTTC.

This clone is a singleton in its sample. The chain employs TRBV19 and TRBJ1-4; TRBD1 aligns across 10 bases. The V gene end was trimmed by 3 bases and the J gene end by 7 bases; junction bases not matched to a gene: 2. CDR1 is LNHDA, CDR2 SQIVND, per germline (reference sequence). The CDR3 loop spans 14 amino acids. The CDR3 region is CASSIGTGVEKLFF. As DNA, the CDR3 is TGTGCCAGTAGTATCGGGACAGGGGTTGAAAAACTGTTTTTT.

The chain has TRBV4-1 and TRBJ2-7, with 7 bases identical to TRBD1. CDR1 and CDR2 (germline): MGHRA, YSYEKL. V trimming: 3 bases; J trimming: 3 bases; junction bases outside the gene matches: 5. This CDR3 is built from 14 residues. This chain's CDR3 is CASSHSGQSYEQYF. The CDR3, as DNA: TGCGCCAGCAGCCATTCGGGACAGAGCTACGAGCAGTACTTC.

The chain joins TRBV24-1 to TRBJ1-6; D is perhaps TRBD1 (5 bases). In germline, CDR1 is KGHDR, CDR2 SFDVKD. The length of the CDR3 is 14 residues. Trimming cost V 9 bases and J 6 bases, with 14 bases left between them. CDR3 sequence reads: CATQKIGVNSPLHF. CDR3 in DNA: TGTGCCACCCAGAAAATAGGGGTTAATTCACCCCTCCACTTT.

This chain uses TRBV28 with TRBJ1-1, with D possibly matching TRBD1 (5 bases). CDR1 MDHEN and CDR2 SYDVKM come from the germline V gene. Trimming removed 2 bases from V and 1 base from J, with 11 bases in between. The CDR3 is made up of 15 amino acids. CDR3 region: CASSLGGAPNTEAFF. Here the CDR3 DNA reads TGTGCCAGCAGTTTAGGAGGGGCCCCGAACACTGAAGCTTTCTTT.

V usage is TRBV19 and J usage is TRBJ2-1; 9 bases match TRBD2. Germline V lookup: CDR1 LNHDA, CDR2 SQIVND (reference sequence). The CDR3 is 16 amino acids. The V gene end was trimmed by 6 bases and the J gene end by 4 bases; junction bases not matched to a gene: 10. The CDR3, as DNA: TGTGCCAGTAGCCCCGTGAGTAGCGGGGGATACAATGAGCAGTTCTTC. Residues: CASSPVSSGGYNEQFF.

The chain has TRBV5-8 and TRBJ2-7; 7 bases are shared with TRBD2. The CDR3 spans 14 residues. CDR1 is SGHTS, CDR2 YDEGEE, per germline. J lost 2 bases, V lost 4 bases, and 6 bases had no gene match. CDR3 coding DNA: TGTGCCAGCAGCCGCCCGACTAGCCCCTACGAGCAGTACTTC. Translating gives CASSRPTSPYEQYF.

The CDR3 bases are TGCGCCAGCAGCCAAGCACAGGGAACTCCTGCTGGCTACACCTTC. Protein: CASSQAQGTPAGYTF. This chain links TRBV4-1 with TRBJ1-2; D is possibly TRBD1 (6 bases). The germline V gene has CDR1 MGHRA and CDR2 YSYEKL. The CDR3 totals 15 residues. Trimming stripped 1 base from V and 7 bases from J, with 16 bases between.

The chain employs TRBV30 and TRBJ1-1; D not resolved. Trimming took off 0 bases at V and 5 bases at J, with 13 bases between the two ends. Per germline, CDR1 GTSNPN and CDR2 SVGIG (reference sequence). The CDR3 covers 14 residues. CDR3 nucleotides: TGTGCCTGGAGTGTACTTTGGTCTCCTACTGAAGCTTTCTTT. The encoded protein is CAWSVLWSPTEAFF.

With respect to this clone: Other DNA sequences of this sample code for an identical CDR3. V usage is TRBV5-6 and J usage is TRBJ1-2; TRBD1 is a possible D gene (5 bases). This CDR3 is 12 amino acids long. The germline CDR1 and CDR2 sequences are SGHDT and YYEEEE. Deletions cut 4 bases from V and 4 bases from J, with 8 bases between. CDR3 protein: CASSLDSYGYTF. CDR3 coding DNA: TGTGCCAGCAGCCTAGACAGCTATGGCTACACCTTC.

This clone was detected once. The chain joins TRBV12-3 or TRBV12-4 to TRBJ2-7, with D perhaps matching TRBD2 (5 bases). V was trimmed by 1 base and J by 3 bases, leaving 7 bases between them. CDR3 length equals 13 residues. The CDR3 loop is CASSLGGYYEQYF. The CDR3 nucleotides read TGTGCCAGCAGTTTAGGCGGGTACTACGAGCAGTACTTC.

V usage is TRBV5-1 and J usage is TRBJ1-5, with 7 bases identical to TRBD1. V gave up 5 bases and J gave up 5 bases; unmatched junction bases: 4. In germline, CDR1 is SGHRS, CDR2 YFSETQ. The CDR3 is 13 amino acids. As DNA, the CDR3 is TGCGCCAGCAGACCCGACAGGGATCAGCCCCAGCATTTT. The encoded protein is CASRPDRDQPQHF.

V usage is TRBV4-1 and J usage is TRBJ1-4; 10 bases match TRBD1. The CDR3 has 15 amino acids. V lost 4 bases and J lost 6; bases outside the gene matches: 5. Germline values: CDR1 MGHRA, CDR2 YSYEKL. This CDR3 is CASSLRTGGDEKLFF. The CDR3 region has the DNA TGCGCCAGCAGCCTTAGGACAGGGGGAGATGAAAAACTGTTTTTT.